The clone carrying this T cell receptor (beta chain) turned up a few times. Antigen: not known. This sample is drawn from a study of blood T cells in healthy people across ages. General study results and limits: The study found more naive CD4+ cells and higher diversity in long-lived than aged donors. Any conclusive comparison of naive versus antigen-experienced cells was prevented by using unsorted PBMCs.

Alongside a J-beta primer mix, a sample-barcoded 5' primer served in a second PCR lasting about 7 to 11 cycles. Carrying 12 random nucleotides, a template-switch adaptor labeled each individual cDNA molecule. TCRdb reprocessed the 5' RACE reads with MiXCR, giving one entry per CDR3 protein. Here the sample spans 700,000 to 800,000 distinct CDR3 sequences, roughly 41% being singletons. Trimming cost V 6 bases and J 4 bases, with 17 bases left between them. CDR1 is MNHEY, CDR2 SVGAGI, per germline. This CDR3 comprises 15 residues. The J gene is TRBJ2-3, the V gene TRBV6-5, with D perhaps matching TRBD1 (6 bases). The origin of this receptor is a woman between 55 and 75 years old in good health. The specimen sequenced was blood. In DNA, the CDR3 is TGTGCCAGCAGACGACAGGCTATAGGGTCAGATACGCAGTATTTT. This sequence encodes CASRRQAIGSDTQYF.